The sequence of this T cell receptor beta chain was determined in a study of shared clonotypes between healthy human individuals. Concerning this clone itself: Antigen: not known.

CD4+ cells yielded CD45RA+ naive and CD45RA-negative memory subsets. Overall study findings and caveats: Among donors, clonotype sharing was expected to be affected by sequencing depth.

Germline values: CDR1 SEHNR, CDR2 FQNEAQ (reference sequence). Trimming pared 5 bases from V and 1 base from J, leaving 17 bases between. The length of the CDR3 is 17 residues. Sequenced by immunoSEQ multiplex PCR; TCRdb stores in-frame clones only, minus some. The repertoire includes approximately 1,500,000 clones, roughly 95% of them detected once, and over 1% sits in the top ten. Sequencing was done on a sample of naive CD4+ T cells sorted from blood. Subset described: CD45RA+ positively selected. This TCR was recovered from a man in his thirties or forties in good health. The rearrangement links TRBV7-9 to TRBJ2-2; D is perhaps TRBD2 (6 bases). The CDR3 DNA reads TGTGCCAGCAGCCCATCAAGGGACTTTATGAACACCGGGGAGCTGTTTTTT. Translation: CASSPSRDFMNTGELFF.